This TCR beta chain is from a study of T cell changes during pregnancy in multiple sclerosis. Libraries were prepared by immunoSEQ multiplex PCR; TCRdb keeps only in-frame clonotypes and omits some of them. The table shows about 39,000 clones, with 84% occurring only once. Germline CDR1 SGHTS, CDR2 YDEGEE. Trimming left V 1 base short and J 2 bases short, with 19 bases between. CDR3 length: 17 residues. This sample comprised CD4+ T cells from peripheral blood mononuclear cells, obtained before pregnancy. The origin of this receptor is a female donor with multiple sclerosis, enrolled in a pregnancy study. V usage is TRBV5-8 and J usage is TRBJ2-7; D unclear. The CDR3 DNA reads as TGTGCCAGCAGCTTGCACGTACTGAGTACGCGAGCCTACGAGCAGTACTTC. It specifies CASSLHVLSTRAYEQYF.